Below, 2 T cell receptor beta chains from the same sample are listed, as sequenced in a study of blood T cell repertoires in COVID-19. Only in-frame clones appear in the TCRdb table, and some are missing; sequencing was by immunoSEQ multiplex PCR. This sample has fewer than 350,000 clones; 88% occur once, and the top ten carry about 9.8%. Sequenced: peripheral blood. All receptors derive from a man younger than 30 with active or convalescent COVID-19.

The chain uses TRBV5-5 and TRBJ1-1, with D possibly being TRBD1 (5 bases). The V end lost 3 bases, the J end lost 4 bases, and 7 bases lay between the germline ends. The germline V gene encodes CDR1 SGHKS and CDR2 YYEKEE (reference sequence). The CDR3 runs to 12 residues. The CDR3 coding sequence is TGTGCCAGCAGCTGGGACTCCACTGAAGCTTTCTTT. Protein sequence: CASSWDSTEAFF.

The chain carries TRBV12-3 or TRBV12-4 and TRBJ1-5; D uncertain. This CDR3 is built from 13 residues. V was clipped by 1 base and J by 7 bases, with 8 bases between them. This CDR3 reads CASSLGRRQPQHF. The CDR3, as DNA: TGTGCCAGCAGTTTAGGGCGGAGGCAGCCCCAGCATTTT.